Described below is a single TCR beta chain sequence and its context. Only a few counts were recorded for this clone. It lacks a known antigen. No base quality information exists; no much larger clone differs at one position. These data are taken from a study of T cells in localized non-small cell lung cancer (dated by TCRdb to the early 2020s). Background on the whole study: Comparing tumors with uninvolved tumor-adjacent lungs, the study looked at the T cell repertoires of hundreds of patients with early-stage NSCLC. The cohort consisted of 200 to 300 treatment-naive NSCLC patients whose localized lung tumors had been resected. NSCLC patients had a mean age of roughly 66 years, and more than 120 were male and 107 female. What the authors observed across the whole study: Longer overall survival was associated with higher T cell density in blood, whereas shorter survival was associated with higher clonality in adjacent lung. Because of the exploratory design, TCR variables were selected using unadjusted p-values without false-discovery rate correction. Because multi-region sequencing of the tumors was not done, intratumor heterogeneity could not be ruled out. The highest T cell clonality was observed in uninvolved tumor-adjacent lung, where clonality exceeded that of tumor, suggesting that antigenic responses were more focused in uninvolved tumor-adjacent lung. A median of around 62 of the top 100 tumor clones turned up in the paired uninvolved adjacent lung, and 28 of those clones also ranked among the top 100 of that same adjacent lung.

From its cysteine to its phenylalanine, the CDR3 spans 15 amino acids. CDR3 DNA is the only sequence kept; it has 45 bases, read in frame from the first base. Between the V and J ends, shortened by 2 bases and 6 bases respectively, the junction contains 17 bases. Sequences LNHDA (CDR1) and SQIVND (CDR2) are obtained from the germline V gene (reference sequence). TCR beta CDR3 regions were sequenced from DNA using the immunoSEQ Assay. In the source study's methods: T cell density was computed as TCR beta template counts normalized to usable DNA estimated by amplifying housekeeping genes. The preseqR package was used to estimate richness by extrapolating to 400,000 templates for PBMC samples and to 120,000 templates for tissue samples. Clonality was taken to be one minus Pielou's evenness. To identify tissue-enriched TCRs, differential abundance testing was run on productive amino-acid clonotypes with a minimum total count of 5 and an alpha of 0.1. The Jaccard Index and the Morisita Overlap Index were used to quantify repertoire overlap between compartments. GLIPH clustered TCR beta CDR3s with public tetramer-defined viral CDR3s; viral motifs required at least three viral sequences plus V-gene enrichment. This immuneACCESS table, as held by TCRdb, lists in-frame sequences with V and J called but not all clones. Of the missing ones, under half trace to an unresolved V gene in checked studies; the others have no known cause. V, J and clone size are those of that table, while D and trimming were read from the DNA. The sample table holds 13,000 to 15,000 clones, of which more than 65% were seen once. The ten largest account for around 4% of the sample.

At diagnosis, peripheral blood, uninvolved tumor-adjacent lung and tumor were collected and stored as a combination of fresh-frozen and FFPE material. For TCR repertoire profiling, blood samples were analyzed in the form of peripheral blood mononuclear cells. The sequence joins TRBV19 to TRBJ2-7; the D gene cannot be named for sure. The clonotype comes from a female donor over 55 with stage I squamous cell lung carcinoma. This specimen was peripheral blood, taken before any cancer treatment. The encoded CDR3 is CASSIYGGEDGEQYF. The sequenced DNA is TGTGCCAGTAGTATATACGGTGGCGAGGACGGCGAGCAGTACTTC.